This T cell receptor beta chain was sequenced for a study of blood T cell repertoires in COVID-19. Overall study context: Sites across the United States, Italy and Spain contributed samples from acute and convalescent COVID-19. T cells, B-cell-depleted T cells, or PBMCs supplied cDNA or gDNA.

Germline V gene data show CDR1 as SGHRS and CDR2 as YFSETQ. V shed 4 bases and J shed 11 bases, with 14 bases lying between them. The CDR3 covers 12 residues. Produced via immunoSEQ multiplex PCR; TCRdb's table is partial and in-frame only. The sample has about 73,000 clones, roughly 84% seen once. The count of this clone is one. The rearrangement uses TRBV5-1 and TRBJ2-3; D is unresolved. Sample: peripheral blood. The origin of this receptor is a woman aged 60 to 75 with acute or convalescent COVID-19. The CDR3 protein is CASSMALAVQYF. DNA of the CDR3: TGCGCCAGCAGCATGGCTCTCGCGGTGCAGTATTTT.